A single sample is the source of the 14 T cell receptor beta chains below, sequenced in a study of cytomegalovirus exposure and HLA in healthy donors. The PCR had 60 Vbeta and 13 Jbeta primers. Sequencing was performed with immunoSEQ multiplex PCR; in TCRdb, only in-frame clones are kept and a portion is missing. This table has about 200,000 clones, 82% appearing once. The sequenced material came from PBMCs. These TCRs come from a boy aged 2 to 9 in good health and CMV-seronegative.

CDR3 coding DNA: TGTGCCAGCAGTTTACGAGGGACTAGCGGGGGAAACATTCAGTACTTC. As protein: CASSLRGTSGGNIQYF. J is TRBJ2-4 and V is TRBV27; 14 nucleotides line up with TRBD2. Per the germline V gene, CDR1 is MNHEY and CDR2 is SMNVEV (reference sequence). Trimming at V came to 2 bases and at J to 6 bases, leaving 3 bases not matched to a gene. This CDR3 is built from 16 residues.

The chain employs TRBV2 and TRBJ2-3; maybe TRBD1 (7 bases). Trimming shortened V by 7 bases and J by 4 bases, and 18 bases separated the two germline ends. The CDR3 runs 15 residues. Germline values: CDR1 SNHLY, CDR2 FYNNEI. The DNA of the CDR3 is TGTGCCAGCACCGCGGAGGGGGCATGGGCAGATACGCAGTATTTT. Translated: CASTAEGAWADTQYF.

V usage is TRBV7-2 and J usage is TRBJ2-1; 8 nucleotides line up with TRBD1. The length of the CDR3 is 15 residues. Losses at the gene ends were 8 bases for V and 4 bases for J; bases not matched to a gene: 10. Germline loops: CDR1 SGHTA, CDR2 FQGNSA. CDR3 sequence: CASSTQGAGYNEQFF. CDR3 in DNA: TGTGCCAGCTCAACTCAGGGGGCAGGGTACAATGAGCAGTTCTTC.

The chain is built from TRBV4-2 and TRBJ1-1; a weak D match, TRBD1 (5 bases). This CDR3 has 16 residues. Trimming left V 2 bases short and J 1 base short, with 14 bases between. Germline-derived CDR1 and CDR2 are LGHNA and YNFKEQ. The CDR3 loop is CASSQQWGGANTEAFF. CDR3 sequence (DNA): TGTGCCAGCAGCCAACAATGGGGCGGGGCGAACACTGAAGCTTTCTTT.

This clone was recorded only once. The chain has TRBV5-1 and TRBJ1-1; a possible D gene is TRBD1 (6 bases). The CDR3 is 15 residues long. Germline CDR1 is SGHRS and CDR2 is YFSETQ. V was shortened by 4 bases and J by 4 bases, with 17 bases between the two germline ends. Here the CDR3 reads CASSPIRGGGTEAFF. CDR3 in DNA: TGCGCCAGCAGCCCCATCAGGGGTGGTGGCACTGAAGCTTTCTTT.

The gene calls are TRBV19 and TRBJ1-1, with a tentative D call TRBD1 (6 bases). Germline CDR1 is LNHDA and CDR2 is SQIVND (reference sequence). Trimming cost V 8 bases and J 6 bases, with 16 bases left between them. The CDR3 has 13 amino acids. The CDR3 DNA follows: TGTGCCAGTGCCTACAGGGTCACCGCTGAAGCTTTCTTT. Amino acid sequence: CASAYRVTAEAFF.

The genes are TRBV5-8 and TRBJ2-3; 9 bases are a match to TRBD2. The ends lost 4 bases at V and 6 bases at J; junction bases unmatched: 9. The CDR3 extends over 15 amino acids. Germline values: CDR1 SGHTS, CDR2 YDEGEE. CDR3 sequence: CASSAGGTSRDTQYF. The CDR3 coding sequence is TGTGCCAGCAGCGCTGGGGGGACTAGCAGGGATACGCAGTATTTT.

The chain recombines TRBV10-3 with TRBJ2-1; 11 nucleotides agree with TRBD2. V shed 5 bases and J 0 bases; nucleotides not matched to a gene: 12. The CDR3 loop spans 19 amino acids. The germline V gene has CDR1 ENHRY and CDR2 SYGVKD. The CDR3 DNA reads TGTGCCATCAGTCCCCACCTAGCGGGGGGCTCGAGCTCCTACAATGAGCAGTTCTTC. It encodes CAISPHLAGGSSSYNEQFF.

The chain is built from TRBV4-1 and TRBJ2-7; D remains unclear. The CDR3 runs 13 residues. Germline loops: CDR1 MGHRA, CDR2 YSYEKL. Trimming removed 4 bases at V and 2 bases at J, with 9 bases between. CDR3 DNA sequence: TGCGCCAGCAGCCCAGACTTTACCTACGAGCAGTACTTC. Encoded protein: CASSPDFTYEQYF.

This chain joins TRBV9 and TRBJ1-5, with D hard to call. Germline V gene data show CDR1 as SGDLS and CDR2 as YYNGEE. CDR3 size: 15 residues. V lost 4 bases and J lost 4, with 15 bases in between. The DNA of the CDR3 is TGTGCCAGCAGCCCCTCCGGGAGGGAAAATCAGCCCCAGCATTTT. Its translation: CASSPSGRENQPQHF.

The J gene is TRBJ2-2, the V gene TRBV10-1, with 10 bases that match TRBD1. Germline V lookup: CDR1 WNHNN, CDR2 SYGVQD (reference sequence). V dropped 2 bases and J dropped 1; count of bases not matched to a gene: 4. The length of the CDR3 is 17 residues. The CDR3 region has the DNA TGCGCCAGCAGTGAGGGACAGGGGGACCTGAACACCGGGGAGCTGTTTTTT. Translated, it gives CASSEGQGDLNTGELFF.

The chain links TRBV4-1 to TRBJ2-6; possible D gene TRBD2, 5 bases. CDR1 is MGHRA and CDR2 is YSYEKL in the germline V gene. There are 15 residues in the CDR3. V lost 4 bases and J lost 2, with 9 bases in between. The CDR3 here is CASSRSGAGANVLTF. CDR3 in DNA: TGCGCCAGCAGCCGCTCCGGGGCTGGGGCCAACGTCCTGACTTTC.

V is TRBV19 and J is TRBJ1-5, with TRBD1 as a possible D gene (5 bases). Germline CDR1 is LNHDA and CDR2 is SQIVND (reference sequence). The CDR3 length is 16 residues. Trimming removed 5 bases from V and 3 bases from J, with 17 bases in between. The CDR3 loop is CASSQGVLLVNQPQHF. The CDR3 bases are TGTGCCAGTAGTCAAGGGGTTTTGCTGGTCAATCAGCCCCAGCATTTT.

This clone has a handful of counts. This chain joins TRBV7-9 and TRBJ2-3, with TRBD2 matching over 11 bases. Trimming at V came to 0 bases and at J to 1 base, leaving 9 bases not matched to a gene. The CDR3 runs to 19 residues. Germline V lookup: CDR1 SEHNR, CDR2 FQNEAQ (reference sequence). CDR3 in DNA: TGTGCCAGCAGCTTAGCGGCTAGCGGGGGGATCCTACGCACAGATACGCAGTATTTT. Translation gives CASSLAASGGILRTDTQYF.